The source of this TCR beta chain is a study of T-cell memory formation after mild COVID-19. Study information: Largely, TCR clusters stayed within a single donor.

The germline V gene has CDR1 SGHRS and CDR2 YFSETQ. This CDR3 has 13 amino acids. The V end lost 4 bases, the J end lost 7 bases, and 11 bases lay between the germline ends. TCRdb fed the 5' RACE reads into MiXCR, producing one record per CDR3 protein. Of 80,000 to 95,000 distinct CDR3 sequences listed, around 25% are singletons. Study-wide findings and caveats: What remained unconfirmed was the SARS-CoV-2 specificity of second-wave clones peaking on day 37.

In its sample, this clonotype was seen a few times. Antigen specificity is unknown. V usage is TRBV5-1 and J usage is TRBJ2-2; D call uncertain. The sequence was obtained from a man between 18 and 35 years old who had mild COVID-19 (a few samples of this study predate the infection). Cell type and time point are not known. Sample: PBMCs or a T cell subset sorted from them (not recorded which). The CDR3 is CASSEGGFGELFF. CDR3 bases: TGCGCCAGCAGCGAAGGCGGATTCGGGGAGCTGTTTTTT.